This T cell receptor (beta chain) was found in a study of neurological immune-mediated disorders (dated by TCRdb to about 2019). For the study in its entirety: Among the approximately 34 multiple sclerosis patients, relapsing-remitting MS accounted for some 30 and secondary progressive MS accounted for 3. Peripheral blood TCR-beta repertoires from patients with HTLV-I-associated myelopathy (HAM/TSP), patients with multiple sclerosis, and healthy controls were compared in the study using UMI-based sequencing. The 106 TCR-beta libraries covered PBMC samples along with longitudinal samples, technical triplicates, and paired sorted CD4+ and CD8+ T-cell subsets. Of the 60 to 70 subjects in the cohort, roughly 14 were HAM/TSP patients, some 35 were multiple sclerosis patients, and about 20 were healthy controls.

General study outcomes and caveats: Across subjects, expanded clones never shared an identical CDR3 amino acid sequence, which suggests that the TCR-beta repertoires in every group were private. No association of the MS cluster with clinical or MRI features was observed, and the need for larger cohorts was stated by the authors. TCR clonal expansion was highest in HAM/TSP patients and lowest in MS patients, with MS patients falling below even healthy controls. Repertoires from 18 of 34 MS patients were grouped by phylogenetic analysis into a cluster of related CDR3 sequences, suggesting a possible repertoire-level signature.

Unsorted PBMC libraries were generated from 2 million PBMCs stored in RNAlater at -80 °C until RNA extraction. The multiple sclerosis patients were enrolled in a US clinical protocol that evaluated disease progression with magnetic resonance imaging. Peripheral blood was subjected to Ficoll-Hypaque density gradient centrifugation to isolate PBMCs, which were then cryopreserved in liquid nitrogen. This clonotype came up many times. Which antigen it targets is not known. Per-nucleotide qualities are absent, and no much larger clonotype sits a single base away. The CDR3 goes from the cysteine to the phenylalanine over 17 residues. The retained sequence is limited to the CDR3, 51 bases, with the frame set at the first base. V is cut back by 3 bases and J by 0 bases, with 9 bases in the junction unmatched. From the germline V gene, CDR1 is SGHDT and CDR2 is YYEEEE. cDNA was synthesized by template-switch 5'RACE using a primer with a 10-nucleotide random unique molecular identifier that tagged each TCR transcript. Each sequencing run produced over 200 million TCR-beta sequences covering 15-18 subjects. The RNeasy kit was used to extract total RNA. The KAPA Real-time Library Amplification kit was used to amplify TCR-beta VDJ regions with primers for the TCR constant region and the 5'RACE anchor. Sample indexes and Illumina adaptors were added in a first PCR, after which library yield was increased in a second PCR. After purification with Ampure beads, the TCR product of roughly 650 bp was size-selected on a 2% E-gel SizeSelection system. Library quality was checked on a Bioanalyzer, concentration was measured with Qubit, and libraries were quantified with the Kapa Library Quantification kit before pooling. Libraries were sequenced paired-end 2 x 150 bp on an Illumina HiSeq 2500. To increase sequence diversity, roughly 24-31% phiX was spiked into each library pool. The study's processing was this. Quality-filtered reads were processed with the UMI-based MiGEC pipeline, and over 75% of raw TCR sequences were removed by the MiGEC pipeline during error correction. VDJ genes were aligned to IMGT germline references, and clonotypes were defined by unique CDR3 amino acid sequence plus V-J genes. Clonal expansion, Shannon diversity and CDR3 relatedness (CalcPairwiseDistances, ClusterSamples) were evaluated with VDJtools, and phylogenetic trees were built with CLCbio workbench. Expanded clones were defined as having at least 8 unique UMIs, based on coefficient-of-variation modelling across technical triplicates. TCRdb itself trimmed the public reads at Q25 with fastp, ran MiXCR and retained productive beta chains. Each record represents a unique CDR3 protein, reported with the most common genes and DNA among its rows. The V and J calls follow TCRdb's processing rather than the paper's. This sample lists some 41,000 distinct CDR3 sequences; 2% to 3% were detected once. The leading ten clones occupy roughly 12% of the sample.

The V and J segments used are TRBV5-6 and TRBJ1-5; TRBD1 agrees with 7 junctional bases. The clonotype was recovered from a man younger than 40 with multiple sclerosis. The specimen sequenced was PBMCs. The CDR3 here reads CASSYYDRDYSNQPQHF. The DNA sequence is TGTGCCAGCAGCTACTACGACAGGGACTATAGCAATCAGCCCCAGCATTTT. Reference TRBV5-6 and TRBJ1-5 proteins supply the regions before and after the CDR3; the full variable domain is: DAGVTQSPTHLIKTRGQQVTLRCSPKSGHDTVSWYQQALGQGPQFIFQYYEEEERQRGNFPDRFSGHQFPNYSSELNVNALLLGDSALYLCASSYYDRDYSNQPQHFGDGTRLSIL.